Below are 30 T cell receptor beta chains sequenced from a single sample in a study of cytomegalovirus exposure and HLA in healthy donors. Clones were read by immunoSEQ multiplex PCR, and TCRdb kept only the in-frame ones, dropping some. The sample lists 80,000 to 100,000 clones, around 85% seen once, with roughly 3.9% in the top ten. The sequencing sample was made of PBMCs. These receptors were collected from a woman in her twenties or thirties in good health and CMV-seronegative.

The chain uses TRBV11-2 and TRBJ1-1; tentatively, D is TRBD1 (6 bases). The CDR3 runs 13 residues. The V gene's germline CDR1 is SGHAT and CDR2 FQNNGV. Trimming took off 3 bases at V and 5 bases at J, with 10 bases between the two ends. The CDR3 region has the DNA TGTGCCAGCAGCTTGGGGGCTGGGACTGAAGCTTTCTTT. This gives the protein CASSLGAGTEAFF.

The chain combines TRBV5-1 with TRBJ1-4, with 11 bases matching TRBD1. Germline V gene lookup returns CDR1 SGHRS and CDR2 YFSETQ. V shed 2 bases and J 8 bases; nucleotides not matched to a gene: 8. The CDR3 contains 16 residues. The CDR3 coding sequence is TGCGCCAGCAGCTTTGGACAGGGGGCAAAAATGGAAAAACTGTTTTTT. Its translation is CASSFGQGAKMEKLFF.

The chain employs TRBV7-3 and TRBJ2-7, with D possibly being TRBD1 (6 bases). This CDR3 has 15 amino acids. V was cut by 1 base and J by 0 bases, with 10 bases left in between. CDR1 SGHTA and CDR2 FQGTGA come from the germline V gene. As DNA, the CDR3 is TGTGCCAGCAGCTTAAAGGGGGAAGCCTCCTACGAGCAGTACTTC. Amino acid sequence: CASSLKGEASYEQYF.

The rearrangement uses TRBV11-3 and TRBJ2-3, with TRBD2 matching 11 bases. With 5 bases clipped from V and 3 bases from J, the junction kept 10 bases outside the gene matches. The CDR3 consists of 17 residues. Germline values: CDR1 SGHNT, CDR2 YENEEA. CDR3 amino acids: CASSHPTLAGGTDTQYF. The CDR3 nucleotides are TGTGCCAGCAGCCACCCTACGCTAGCGGGGGGAACAGATACGCAGTATTTT.

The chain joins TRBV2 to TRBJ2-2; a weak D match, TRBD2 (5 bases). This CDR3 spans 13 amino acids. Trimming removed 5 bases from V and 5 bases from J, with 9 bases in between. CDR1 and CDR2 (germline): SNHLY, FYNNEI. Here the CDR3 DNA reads TGTGCCAGCAGTACGGGGAAGACCGGGGAGCTGTTTTTT. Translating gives CASSTGKTGELFF.

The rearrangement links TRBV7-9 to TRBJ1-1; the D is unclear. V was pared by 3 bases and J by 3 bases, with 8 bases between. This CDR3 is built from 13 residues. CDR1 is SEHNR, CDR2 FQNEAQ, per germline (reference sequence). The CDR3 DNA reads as TGTGCCAGCAGCTTTGTTTCCGACACTGAAGCTTTCTTT. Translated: CASSFVSDTEAFF.

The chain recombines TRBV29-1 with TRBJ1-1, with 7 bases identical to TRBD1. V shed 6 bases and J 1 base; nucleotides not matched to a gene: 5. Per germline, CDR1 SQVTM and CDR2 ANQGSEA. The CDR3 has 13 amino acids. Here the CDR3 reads CSVRQGRNTEAFF. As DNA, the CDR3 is TGCAGCGTAAGACAGGGAAGGAACACTGAAGCTTTCTTT.

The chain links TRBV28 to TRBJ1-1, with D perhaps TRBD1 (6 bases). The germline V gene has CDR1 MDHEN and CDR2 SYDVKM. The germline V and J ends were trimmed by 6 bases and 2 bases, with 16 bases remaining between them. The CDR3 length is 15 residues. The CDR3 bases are TGTGCCAGCAGAGACTCGACAGGAGACAACACTGAAGCTTTCTTT. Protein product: CASRDSTGDNTEAFF.

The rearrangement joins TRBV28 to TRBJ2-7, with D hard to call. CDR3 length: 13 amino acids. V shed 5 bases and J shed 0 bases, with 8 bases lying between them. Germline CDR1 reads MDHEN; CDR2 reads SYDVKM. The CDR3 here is CASSPPVSYEQYF. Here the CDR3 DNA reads TGTGCCAGCAGTCCCCCCGTCTCCTACGAGCAGTACTTC.

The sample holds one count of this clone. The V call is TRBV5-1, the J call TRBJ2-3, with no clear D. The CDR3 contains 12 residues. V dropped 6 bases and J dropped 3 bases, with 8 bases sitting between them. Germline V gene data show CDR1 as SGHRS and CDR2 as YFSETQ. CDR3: CASNGLTDTQYF. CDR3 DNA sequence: TGCGCCAGCAACGGTTTAACAGATACGCAGTATTTT.

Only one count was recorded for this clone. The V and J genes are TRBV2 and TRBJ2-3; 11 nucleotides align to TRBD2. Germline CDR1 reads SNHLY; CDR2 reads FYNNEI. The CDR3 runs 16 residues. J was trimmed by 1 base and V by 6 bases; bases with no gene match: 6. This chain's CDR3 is CASSVSGRAGTDTQYF. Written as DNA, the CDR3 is TGTGCCAGCAGCGTTAGCGGGAGGGCGGGCACAGATACGCAGTATTTT.

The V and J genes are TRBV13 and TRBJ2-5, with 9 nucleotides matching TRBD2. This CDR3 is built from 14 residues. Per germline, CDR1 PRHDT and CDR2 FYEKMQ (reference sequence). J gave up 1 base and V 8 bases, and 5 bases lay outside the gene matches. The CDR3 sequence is CASSSGTIQETQYF. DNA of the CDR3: TGTGCCAGCTCTAGCGGGACTATCCAAGAGACCCAGTACTTC.

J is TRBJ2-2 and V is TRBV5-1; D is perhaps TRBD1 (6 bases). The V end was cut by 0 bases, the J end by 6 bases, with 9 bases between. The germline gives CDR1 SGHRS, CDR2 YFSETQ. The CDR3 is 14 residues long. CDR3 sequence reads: CASSLVQGSGELFF. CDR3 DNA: TGCGCCAGCAGCTTGGTCCAGGGGTCCGGGGAGCTGTTTTTT.

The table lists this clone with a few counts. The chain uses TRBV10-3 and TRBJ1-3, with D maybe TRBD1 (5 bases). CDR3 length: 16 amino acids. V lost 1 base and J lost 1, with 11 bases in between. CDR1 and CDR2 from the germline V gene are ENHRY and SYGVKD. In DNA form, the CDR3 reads TGTGCCATCAGTGAGTGGGGAGGGGCGTCTGGAAACACCATATATTTT. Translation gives CAISEWGGASGNTIYF.

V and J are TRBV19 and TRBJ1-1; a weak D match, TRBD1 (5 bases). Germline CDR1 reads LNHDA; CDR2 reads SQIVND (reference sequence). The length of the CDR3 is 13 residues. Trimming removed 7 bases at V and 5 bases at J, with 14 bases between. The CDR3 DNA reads TGTGCCAGTATGGCAGGGCGGGGGACTGAAGCTTTCTTT. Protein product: CASMAGRGTEAFF. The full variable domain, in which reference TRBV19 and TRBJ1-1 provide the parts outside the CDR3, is DGGITQSPKYLFRKEGQNVTLSCEQNLNHDAMYWYRQDPGQGLRLIYYSQIVNDFQKGDIAEGYSVSREKKESFPLTVTSAQKNPTAFYLCASMAGRGTEAFFGQGTRLTVV.

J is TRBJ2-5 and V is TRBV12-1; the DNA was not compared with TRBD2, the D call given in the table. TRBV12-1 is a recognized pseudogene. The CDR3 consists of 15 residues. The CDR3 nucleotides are TGTGCCAGCAGCGCCTCACAGCCGGGAGGAGAGACCCAGTACTTC. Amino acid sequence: CASSASQPGGETQYF.

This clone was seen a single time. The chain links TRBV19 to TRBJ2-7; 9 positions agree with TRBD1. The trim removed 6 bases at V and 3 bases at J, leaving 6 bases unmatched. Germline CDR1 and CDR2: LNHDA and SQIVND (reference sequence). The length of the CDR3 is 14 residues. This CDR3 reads CASSRPGQGYEQYF. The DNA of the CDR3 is TGTGCCAGTAGCCGACCGGGACAGGGCTACGAGCAGTACTTC.

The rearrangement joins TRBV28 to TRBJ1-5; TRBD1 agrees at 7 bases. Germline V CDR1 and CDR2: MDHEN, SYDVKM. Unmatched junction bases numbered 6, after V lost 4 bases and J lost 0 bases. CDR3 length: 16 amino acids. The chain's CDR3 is CASSYRQGYSNQPQHF. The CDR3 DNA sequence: TGTGCCAGCAGTTATAGACAGGGATATAGCAATCAGCCCCAGCATTTT.

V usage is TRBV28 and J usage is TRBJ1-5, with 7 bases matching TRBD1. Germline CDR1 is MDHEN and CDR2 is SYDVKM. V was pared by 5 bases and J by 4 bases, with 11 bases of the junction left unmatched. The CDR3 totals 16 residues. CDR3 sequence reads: CASSEATGLGNQPQHF. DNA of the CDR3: TGTGCCAGCAGTGAAGCGACAGGGTTGGGGAATCAGCCCCAGCATTTT.

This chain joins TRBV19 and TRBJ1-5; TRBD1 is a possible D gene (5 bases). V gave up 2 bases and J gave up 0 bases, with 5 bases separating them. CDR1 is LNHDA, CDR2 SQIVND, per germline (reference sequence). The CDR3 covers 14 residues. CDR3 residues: CASSIQGSNQPQHF. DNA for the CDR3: TGTGCCAGTAGTATACAGGGTAGCAATCAGCCCCAGCATTTT.

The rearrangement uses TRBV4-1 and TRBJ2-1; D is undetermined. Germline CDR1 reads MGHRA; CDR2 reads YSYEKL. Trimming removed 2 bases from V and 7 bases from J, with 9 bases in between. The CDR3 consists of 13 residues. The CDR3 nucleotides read TGCGCCAGCAGCCAATCGAACGGGAATGAGCAGTTCTTC. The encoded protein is CASSQSNGNEQFF.

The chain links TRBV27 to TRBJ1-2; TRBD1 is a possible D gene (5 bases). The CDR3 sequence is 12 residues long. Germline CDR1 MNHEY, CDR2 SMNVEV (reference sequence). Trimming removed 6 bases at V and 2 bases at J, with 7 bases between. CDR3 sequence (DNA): TGTGCCAGCAGAAAGGGGAACTATGGCTACACCTTC. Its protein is CASRKGNYGYTF.

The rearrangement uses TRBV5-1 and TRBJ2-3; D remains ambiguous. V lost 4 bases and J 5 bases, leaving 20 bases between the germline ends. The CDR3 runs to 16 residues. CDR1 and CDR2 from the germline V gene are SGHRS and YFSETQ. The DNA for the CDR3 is TGCGCCAGCAGCCTCGTTCGGGTCGAAGTTAGAGATACGCAGTATTTT. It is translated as CASSLVRVEVRDTQYF.

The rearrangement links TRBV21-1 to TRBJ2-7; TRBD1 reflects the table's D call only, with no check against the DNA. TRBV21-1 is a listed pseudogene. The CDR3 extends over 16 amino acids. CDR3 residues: CASSFGGDRGLLEQYF. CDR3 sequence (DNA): TGTGCCAGCAGCTTTGGGGGGGACAGGGGGCTTTTAGAGCAGTACTTC.

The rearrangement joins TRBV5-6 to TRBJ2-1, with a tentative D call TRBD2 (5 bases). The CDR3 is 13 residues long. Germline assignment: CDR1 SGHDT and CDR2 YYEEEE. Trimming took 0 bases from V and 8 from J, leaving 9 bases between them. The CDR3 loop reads CASSLVGVYEQFF. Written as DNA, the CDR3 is TGTGCCAGCAGCTTGGTCGGGGTGTATGAGCAGTTCTTC.

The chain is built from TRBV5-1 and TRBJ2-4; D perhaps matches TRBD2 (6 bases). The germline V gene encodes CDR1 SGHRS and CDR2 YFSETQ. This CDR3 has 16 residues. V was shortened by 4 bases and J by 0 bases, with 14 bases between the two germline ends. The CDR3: CASSPQRALAKNIQYF. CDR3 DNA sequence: TGCGCCAGCAGCCCCCAGCGGGCCCTAGCCAAAAACATTCAGTACTTC.

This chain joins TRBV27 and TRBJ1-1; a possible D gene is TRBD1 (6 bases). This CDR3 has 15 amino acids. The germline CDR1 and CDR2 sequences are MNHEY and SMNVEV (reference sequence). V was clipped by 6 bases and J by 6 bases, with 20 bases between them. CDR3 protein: CASRPLGGANAEAFF. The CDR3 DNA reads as TGTGCCAGCAGGCCTTTAGGGGGGGCGAATGCTGAAGCTTTCTTT.

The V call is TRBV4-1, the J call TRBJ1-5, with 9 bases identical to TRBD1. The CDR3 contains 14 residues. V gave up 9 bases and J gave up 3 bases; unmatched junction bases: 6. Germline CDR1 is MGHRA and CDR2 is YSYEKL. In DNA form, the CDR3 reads TGCGCCAGTTCCCGGGACAGGGACAATCAGCCCCAGCATTTT. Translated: CASSRDRDNQPQHF.

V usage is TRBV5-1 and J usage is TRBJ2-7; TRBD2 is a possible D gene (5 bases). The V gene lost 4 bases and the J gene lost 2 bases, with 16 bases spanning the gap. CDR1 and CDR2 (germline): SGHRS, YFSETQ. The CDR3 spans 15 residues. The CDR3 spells CASSDPSGITYEQYF. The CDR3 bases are TGCGCCAGCAGCGACCCGAGCGGAATTACCTACGAGCAGTACTTC.

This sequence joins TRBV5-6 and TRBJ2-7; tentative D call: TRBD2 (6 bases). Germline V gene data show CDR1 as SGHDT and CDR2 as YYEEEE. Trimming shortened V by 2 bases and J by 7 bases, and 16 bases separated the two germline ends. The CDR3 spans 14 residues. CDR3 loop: CASSFGASGREQYF. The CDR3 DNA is TGTGCCAGCAGCTTCGGCGCGTCCGGGAGAGAGCAGTACTTC.